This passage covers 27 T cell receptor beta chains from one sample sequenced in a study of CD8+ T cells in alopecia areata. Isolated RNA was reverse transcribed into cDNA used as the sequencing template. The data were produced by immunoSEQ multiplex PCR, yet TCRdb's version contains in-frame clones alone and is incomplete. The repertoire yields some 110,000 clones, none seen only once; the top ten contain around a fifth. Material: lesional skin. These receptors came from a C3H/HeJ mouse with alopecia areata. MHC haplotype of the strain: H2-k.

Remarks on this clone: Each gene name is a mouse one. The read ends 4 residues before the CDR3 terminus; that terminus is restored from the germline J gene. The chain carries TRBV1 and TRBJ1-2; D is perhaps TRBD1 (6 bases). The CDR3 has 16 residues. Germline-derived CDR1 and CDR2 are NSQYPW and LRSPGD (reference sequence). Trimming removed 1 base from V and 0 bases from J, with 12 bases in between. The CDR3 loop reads CTCSAAGGGTNSDYTF. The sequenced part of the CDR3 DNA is TGCACCTGCAGTGCAGCGGGGGGGGGCACAAACTCC.

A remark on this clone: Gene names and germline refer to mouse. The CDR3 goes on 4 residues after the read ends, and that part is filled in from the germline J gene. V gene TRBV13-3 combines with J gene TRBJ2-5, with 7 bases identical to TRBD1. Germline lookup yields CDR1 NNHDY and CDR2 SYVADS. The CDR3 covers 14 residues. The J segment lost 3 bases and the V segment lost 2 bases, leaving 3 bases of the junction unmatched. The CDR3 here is CASSERTGQDTQYF. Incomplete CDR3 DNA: TGTGCCAGCAGTGAAAGGACAGGACAAGAC.

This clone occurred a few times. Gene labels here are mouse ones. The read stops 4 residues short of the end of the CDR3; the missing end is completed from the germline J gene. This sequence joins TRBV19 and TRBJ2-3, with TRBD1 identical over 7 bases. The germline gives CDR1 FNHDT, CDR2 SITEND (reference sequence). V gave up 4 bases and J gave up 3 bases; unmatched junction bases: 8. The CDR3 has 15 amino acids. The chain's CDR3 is CASSRQGKGAETLYF. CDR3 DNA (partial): TGTGCCAGCAGTCGACAGGGAAAAGGAGCAGAA.

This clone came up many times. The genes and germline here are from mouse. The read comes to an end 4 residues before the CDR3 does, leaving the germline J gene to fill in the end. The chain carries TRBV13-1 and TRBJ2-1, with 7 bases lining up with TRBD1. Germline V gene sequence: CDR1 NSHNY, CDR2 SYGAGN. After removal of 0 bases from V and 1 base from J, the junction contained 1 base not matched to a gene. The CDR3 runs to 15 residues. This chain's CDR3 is CASSDVGQNYAEQFF. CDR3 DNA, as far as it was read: TGTGCCAGCAGTGATGTGGGACAGAACTATGCT.

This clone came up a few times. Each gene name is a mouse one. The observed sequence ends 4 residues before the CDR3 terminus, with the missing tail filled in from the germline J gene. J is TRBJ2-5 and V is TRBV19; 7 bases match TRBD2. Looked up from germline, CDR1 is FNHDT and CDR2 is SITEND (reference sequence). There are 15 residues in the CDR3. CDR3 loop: CASSIGAGGVDTQYF. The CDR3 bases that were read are TGTGCCAGCAGTATTGGGGCTGGGGGAGTGGAC.

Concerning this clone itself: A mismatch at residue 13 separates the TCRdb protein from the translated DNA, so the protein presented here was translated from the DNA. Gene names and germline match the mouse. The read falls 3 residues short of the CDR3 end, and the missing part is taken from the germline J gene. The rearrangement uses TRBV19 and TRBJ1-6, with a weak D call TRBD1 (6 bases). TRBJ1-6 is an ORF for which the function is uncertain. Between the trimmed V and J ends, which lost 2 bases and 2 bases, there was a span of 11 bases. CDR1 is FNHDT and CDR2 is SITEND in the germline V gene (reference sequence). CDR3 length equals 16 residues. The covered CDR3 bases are TGTGCCAGCAGTATGACGGCAGGGGCCTATAATTCGCCC. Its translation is CASSMTAGAYNSP. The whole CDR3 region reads CASSMTAGAYNSPLYF.

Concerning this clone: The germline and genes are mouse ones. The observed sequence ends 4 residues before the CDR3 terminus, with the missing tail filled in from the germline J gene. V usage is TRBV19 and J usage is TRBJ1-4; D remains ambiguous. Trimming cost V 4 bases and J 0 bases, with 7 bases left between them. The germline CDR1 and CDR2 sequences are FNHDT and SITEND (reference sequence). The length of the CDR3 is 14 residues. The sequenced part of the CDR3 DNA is TGTGCCAGCAGTTCACAAATTTCCAACGAA. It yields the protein CASSSQISNE. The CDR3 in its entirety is CASSSQISNERLFF.

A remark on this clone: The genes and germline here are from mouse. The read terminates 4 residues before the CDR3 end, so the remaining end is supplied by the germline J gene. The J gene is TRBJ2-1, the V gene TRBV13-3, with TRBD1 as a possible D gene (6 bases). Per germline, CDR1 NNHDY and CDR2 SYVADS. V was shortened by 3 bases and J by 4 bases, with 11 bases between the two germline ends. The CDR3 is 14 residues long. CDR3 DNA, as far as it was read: TGTGCCAGCAGTGGCAGGGGAGGATATGCT. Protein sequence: CASSGRGGYA. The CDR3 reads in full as CASSGRGGYAEQFF.

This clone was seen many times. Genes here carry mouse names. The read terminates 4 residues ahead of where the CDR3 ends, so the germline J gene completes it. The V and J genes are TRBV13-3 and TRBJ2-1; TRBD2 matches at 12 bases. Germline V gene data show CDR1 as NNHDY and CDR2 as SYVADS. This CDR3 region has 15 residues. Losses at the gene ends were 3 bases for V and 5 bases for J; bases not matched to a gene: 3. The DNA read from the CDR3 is TGTGCCAGCAGTGTCCGACTGGGGGGGCATGCT. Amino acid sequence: CASSVRLGGHA. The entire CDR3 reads CASSVRLGGHAEQFF.

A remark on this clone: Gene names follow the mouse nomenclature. CDR3 sequence reads: CASRTTGYTEVFF. The DNA read from the CDR3 is TGTGCCAGCAGGACGACAGGGTACACA. The chain couples TRBV13-3 to TRBJ1-1; TRBD1 aligns across 7 bases. The CDR3 extends 4 residues past the end of the read, so its final part is completed from the germline J gene. Germline assignment: CDR1 NNHDY and CDR2 SYVADS. This CDR3 region has 13 residues. The J segment lost 3 bases and the V segment lost 5 bases, leaving 4 bases of the junction unmatched.

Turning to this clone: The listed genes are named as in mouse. The CDR3 here is CTCSADAGHLERLFF. The DNA read from the CDR3 is TGCACCTGCAGTGCAGATGCGGGACACCTCGAA. V and J are TRBV1 and TRBJ1-4; D possibly corresponds to TRBD1 (6 bases). The read halts 4 residues ahead of the CDR3 end, with the missing end drawn from the germline J gene. The germline CDR1 and CDR2 sequences are NSQYPW and LRSPGD (reference sequence). There are 15 residues in the CDR3. Together with reference TRBV1 and TRBJ1-4, the CDR3 gives the full variable domain: VTLLEQNPRWRLVPRGQAVNLRCILKNSQYPWMSWYQQDLQKQLQWLFTLRSPGDKEVKSLPGADYLATRVTDTELRLQVANMSQGRTLYCTCSADAGHLERLFFGHGTKLSVL.

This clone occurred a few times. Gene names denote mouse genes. The DNA read from the CDR3 is TGTGCCAGCAGTCTACTGGGGGGGCTTAGTGCAGAA. Protein sequence: CASSLLGGLSAE. The entire CDR3 sequence reads CASSLLGGLSAETLYF. The chain employs TRBV19 and TRBJ2-3, with TRBD2 matching over 11 bases. The DNA ends 4 residues before the CDR3 does, and the rest of the CDR3 is filled in from the germline J gene. Per the germline V gene, CDR1 is FNHDT and CDR2 is SITEND (reference sequence). The CDR3 length is 16 residues. V lost 4 bases to trimming and J lost 0 bases; unmatched junction nucleotides: 4.

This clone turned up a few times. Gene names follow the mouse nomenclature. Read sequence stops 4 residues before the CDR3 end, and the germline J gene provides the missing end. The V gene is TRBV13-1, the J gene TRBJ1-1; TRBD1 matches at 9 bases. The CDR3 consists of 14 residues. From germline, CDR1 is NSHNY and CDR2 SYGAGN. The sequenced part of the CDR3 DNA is TGTGCCAGCAGTGCCACCGGGACAGGGAGA. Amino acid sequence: CASSATGTGR. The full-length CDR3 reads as CASSATGTGREVFF.

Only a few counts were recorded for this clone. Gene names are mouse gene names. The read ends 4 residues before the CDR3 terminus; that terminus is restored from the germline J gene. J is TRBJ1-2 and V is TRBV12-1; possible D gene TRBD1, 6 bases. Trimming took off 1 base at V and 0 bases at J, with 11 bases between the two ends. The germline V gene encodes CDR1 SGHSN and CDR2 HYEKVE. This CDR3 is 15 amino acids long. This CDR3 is CASSLPGHPNSDYTF. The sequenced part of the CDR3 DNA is TGTGCCAGCTCTCTTCCGGGACACCCAAACTCC.

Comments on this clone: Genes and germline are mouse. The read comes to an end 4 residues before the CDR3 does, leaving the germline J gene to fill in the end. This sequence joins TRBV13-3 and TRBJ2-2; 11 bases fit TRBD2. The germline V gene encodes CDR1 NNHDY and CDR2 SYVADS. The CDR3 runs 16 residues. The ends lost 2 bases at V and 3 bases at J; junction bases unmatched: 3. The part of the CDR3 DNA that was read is TGTGCCAGCAGTGAGCGGACTGGGGGGTACACCGGG. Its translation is CASSERTGGYTG. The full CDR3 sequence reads CASSERTGGYTGQLYF. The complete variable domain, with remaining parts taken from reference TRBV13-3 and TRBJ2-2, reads EAAVTQSPRSKVAVTGGKVTLSCHQTNNHDYMYWYRQDTGHGLRLIHYSYVADSTEKGDIPDGYKASRPSQENFSLILELASLSQTAVYFCASSERTGGYTGQLYFGEGSKLTVL.

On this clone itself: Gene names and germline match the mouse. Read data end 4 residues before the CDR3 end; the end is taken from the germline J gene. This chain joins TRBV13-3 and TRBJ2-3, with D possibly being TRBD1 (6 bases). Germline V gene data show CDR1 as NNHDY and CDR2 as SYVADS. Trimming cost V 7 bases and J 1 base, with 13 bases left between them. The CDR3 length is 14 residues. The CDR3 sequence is CASAGEEGAETLYF. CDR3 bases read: TGTGCCAGCGCAGGGGAAGAGGGTGCAGAA.

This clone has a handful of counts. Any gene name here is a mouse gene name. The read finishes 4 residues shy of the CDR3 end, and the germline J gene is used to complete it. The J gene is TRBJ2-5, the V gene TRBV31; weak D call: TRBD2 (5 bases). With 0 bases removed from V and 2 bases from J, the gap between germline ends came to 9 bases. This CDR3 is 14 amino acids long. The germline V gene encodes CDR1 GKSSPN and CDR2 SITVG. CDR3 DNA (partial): TGTGCCTGGAGTCTAGTGGACTCCCAAGAC. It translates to CAWSLVDSQD. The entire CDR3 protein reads CAWSLVDSQDTQYF.

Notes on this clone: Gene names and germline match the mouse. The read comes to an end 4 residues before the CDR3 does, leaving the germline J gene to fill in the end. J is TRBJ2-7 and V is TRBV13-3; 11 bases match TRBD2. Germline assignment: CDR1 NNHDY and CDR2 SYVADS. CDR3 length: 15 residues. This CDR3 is CASSAIRDWGYEQYF. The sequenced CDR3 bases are TGTGCCAGCAGTGCGATCCGGGACTGGGGGTAT.

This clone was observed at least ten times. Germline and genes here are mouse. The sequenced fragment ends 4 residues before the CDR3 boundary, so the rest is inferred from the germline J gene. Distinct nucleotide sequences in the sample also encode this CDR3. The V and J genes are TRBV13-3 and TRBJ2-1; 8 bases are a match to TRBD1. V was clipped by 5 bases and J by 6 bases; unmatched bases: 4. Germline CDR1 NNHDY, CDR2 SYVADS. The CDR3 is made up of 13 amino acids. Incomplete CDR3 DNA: TGTGCCAGCAGAACAGGGGGTTCTGCT. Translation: CASRTGGSA. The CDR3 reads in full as CASRTGGSAEQFF.

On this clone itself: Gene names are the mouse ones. The CDR3 bases that were read are TGCACCTGCAGTGCAGATTTAGGGTTTAACCAAGAC. Translating it yields CTCSADLGFNQD. The CDR3 in its entirety is CTCSADLGFNQDTQYF. The genes are TRBV1 and TRBJ2-5; D gene ambiguous. The sequenced fragment ends 4 residues before the CDR3 boundary, so the rest is inferred from the germline J gene. The CDR3 loop spans 16 amino acids. Trimming removed 0 bases from V and 0 bases from J, with 10 bases in between. Germline V CDR1 and CDR2: NSQYPW, LRSPGD (reference sequence).

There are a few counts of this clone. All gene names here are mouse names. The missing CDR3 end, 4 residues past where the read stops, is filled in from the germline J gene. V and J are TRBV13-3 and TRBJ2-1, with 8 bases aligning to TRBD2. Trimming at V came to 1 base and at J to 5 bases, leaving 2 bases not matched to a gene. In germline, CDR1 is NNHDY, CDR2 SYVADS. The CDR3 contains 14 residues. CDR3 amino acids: CASSDPGLDAEQFF. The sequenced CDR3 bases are TGTGCCAGCAGTGATCCGGGACTGGATGCT.

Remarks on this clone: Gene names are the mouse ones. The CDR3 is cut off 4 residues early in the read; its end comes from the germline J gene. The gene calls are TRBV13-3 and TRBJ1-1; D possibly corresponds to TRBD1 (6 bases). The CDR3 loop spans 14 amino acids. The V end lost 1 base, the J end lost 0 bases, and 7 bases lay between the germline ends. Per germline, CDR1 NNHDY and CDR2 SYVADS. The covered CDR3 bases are TGTGCCAGCAGTGATCACAGGGAGAACACA. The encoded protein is CASSDHRENT. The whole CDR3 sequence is CASSDHRENTEVFF.

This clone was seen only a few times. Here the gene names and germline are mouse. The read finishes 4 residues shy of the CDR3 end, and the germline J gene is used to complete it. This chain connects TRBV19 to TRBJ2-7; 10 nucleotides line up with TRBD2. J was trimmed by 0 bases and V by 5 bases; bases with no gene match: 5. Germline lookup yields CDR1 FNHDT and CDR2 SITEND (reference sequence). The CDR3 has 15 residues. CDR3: CASRPRLGGSYEQYF. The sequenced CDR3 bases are TGTGCCAGCAGACCAAGACTGGGGGGCTCCTAT.

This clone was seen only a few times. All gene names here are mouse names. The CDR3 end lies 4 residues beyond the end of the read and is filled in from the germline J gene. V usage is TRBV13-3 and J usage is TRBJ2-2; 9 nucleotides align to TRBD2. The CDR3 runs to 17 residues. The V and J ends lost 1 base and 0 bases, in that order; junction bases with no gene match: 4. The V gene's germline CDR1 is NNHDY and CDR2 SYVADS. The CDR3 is CASSDLTGGPNTGQLYF. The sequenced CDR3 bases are TGTGCCAGCAGTGATCTGACTGGGGGTCCAAACACCGGG.

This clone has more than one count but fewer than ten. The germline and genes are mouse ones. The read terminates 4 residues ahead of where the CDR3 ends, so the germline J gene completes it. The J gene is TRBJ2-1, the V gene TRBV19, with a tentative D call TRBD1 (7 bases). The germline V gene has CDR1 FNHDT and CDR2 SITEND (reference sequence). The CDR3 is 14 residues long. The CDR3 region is CASSAPQGGAEQFF. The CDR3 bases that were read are TGTGCCAGCAGTGCCCCCCAGGGGGGAGCT.

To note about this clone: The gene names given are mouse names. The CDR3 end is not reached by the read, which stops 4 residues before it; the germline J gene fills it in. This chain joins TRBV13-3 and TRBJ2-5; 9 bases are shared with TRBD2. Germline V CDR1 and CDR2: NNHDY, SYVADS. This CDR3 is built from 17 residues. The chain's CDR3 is CASSDAEVGGRKDTQYF. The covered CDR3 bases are TGTGCCAGCAGTGATGCAGAGGTGGGGGGGCGCAAAGAC.

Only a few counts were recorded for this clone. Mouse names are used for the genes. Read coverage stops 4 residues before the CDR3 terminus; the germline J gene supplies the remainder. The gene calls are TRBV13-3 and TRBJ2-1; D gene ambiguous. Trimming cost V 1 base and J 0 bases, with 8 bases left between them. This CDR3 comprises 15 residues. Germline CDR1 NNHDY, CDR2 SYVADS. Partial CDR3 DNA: TGTGCCAGCAGTGATCTCAGTCTTAACTATGCT. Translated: CASSDLSLNYA. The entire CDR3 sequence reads CASSDLSLNYAEQFF.